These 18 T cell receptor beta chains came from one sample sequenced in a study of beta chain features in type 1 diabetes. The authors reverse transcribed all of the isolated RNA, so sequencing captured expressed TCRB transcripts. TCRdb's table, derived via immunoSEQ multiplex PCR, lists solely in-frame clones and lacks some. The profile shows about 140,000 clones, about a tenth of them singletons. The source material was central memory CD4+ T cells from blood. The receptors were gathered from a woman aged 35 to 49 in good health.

CDR3 residues: CASSSGTGVYEQYF. The CDR3 DNA reads as TGTGCCAGCAGTTCCGGGACAGGGGTCTACGAGCAGTACTTC. The rearrangement links TRBV6-6 to TRBJ2-7, with TRBD1 matching over 10 bases. Germline loops: CDR1 MNHNY, CDR2 SVGAGI (reference sequence). J gave up 3 bases and V 4 bases, and 3 bases lay outside the gene matches. The CDR3 is 14 residues long.

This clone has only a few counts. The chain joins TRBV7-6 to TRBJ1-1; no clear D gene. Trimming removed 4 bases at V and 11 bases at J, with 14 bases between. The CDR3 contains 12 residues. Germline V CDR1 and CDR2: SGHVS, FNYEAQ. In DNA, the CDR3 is TGTGCCAGCAGCTCCTCGTCGGGAATGGCTTTCTTT. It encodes CASSSSSGMAFF. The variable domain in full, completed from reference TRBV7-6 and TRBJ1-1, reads GAGVSQSPRYKVTKRGQDVALRCDPISGHVSLYWYRQALGQGPEFLTYFNYEAQQDKSGLPNDRFSAERPEGSISTLTIQRTEQRDSAMYRCASSSSSGMAFFGQGTRLTVV.

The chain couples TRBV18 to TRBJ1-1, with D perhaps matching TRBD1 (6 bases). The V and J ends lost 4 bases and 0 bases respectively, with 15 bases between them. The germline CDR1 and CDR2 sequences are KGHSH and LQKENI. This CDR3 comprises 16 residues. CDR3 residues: CASSLQGPHMNTEAFF. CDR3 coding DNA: TGTGCCAGCTCACTCCAGGGGCCCCACATGAACACTGAAGCTTTCTTT.

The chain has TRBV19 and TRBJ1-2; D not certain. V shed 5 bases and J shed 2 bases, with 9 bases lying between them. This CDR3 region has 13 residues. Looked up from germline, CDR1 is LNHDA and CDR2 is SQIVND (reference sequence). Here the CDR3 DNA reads TGTGCCAGTAGTTCCCCCGAGAACTATGGCTACACCTTC. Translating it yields CASSSPENYGYTF. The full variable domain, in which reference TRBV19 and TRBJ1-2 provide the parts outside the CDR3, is DGGITQSPKYLFRKEGQNVTLSCEQNLNHDAMYWYRQDPGQGLRLIYYSQIVNDFQKGDIAEGYSVSREKKESFPLTVTSAQKNPTAFYLCASSSPENYGYTFGSGTRLTVV.

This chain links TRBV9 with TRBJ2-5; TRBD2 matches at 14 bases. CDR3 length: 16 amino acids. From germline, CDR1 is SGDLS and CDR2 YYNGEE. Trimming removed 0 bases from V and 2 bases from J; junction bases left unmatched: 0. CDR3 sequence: CASSVGLAGGQETQYF. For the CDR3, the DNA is TGTGCCAGCAGCGTAGGACTAGCGGGGGGGCAAGAGACCCAGTACTTC.

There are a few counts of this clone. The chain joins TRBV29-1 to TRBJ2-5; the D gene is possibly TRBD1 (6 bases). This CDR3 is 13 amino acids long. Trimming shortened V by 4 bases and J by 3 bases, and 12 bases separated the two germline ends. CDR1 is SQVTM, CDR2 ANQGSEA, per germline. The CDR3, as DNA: TGCAGCGTTGCGGGACATGTCAAAGAGACCCAGTACTTC. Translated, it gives CSVAGHVKETQYF. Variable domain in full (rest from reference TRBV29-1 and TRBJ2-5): SAVISQKPSRDICQRGTSLTIQCQVDSQVTMMFWYRQQPGQSLTLIATANQGSEATYESGFVIDKFPISRPNLTFSTLTVSNMSPEDSSIYLCSVAGHVKETQYFGPGTRLLVL.

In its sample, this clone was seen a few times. The CDR3 spells CASSPGLGRASYEQYF. In nucleotides, the CDR3 is TGTGCCAGCAGCCCGGGGCTGGGGAGGGCCTCCTACGAGCAGTACTTC. This sequence joins TRBV5-4 and TRBJ2-7; 7 bases map to TRBD2. The CDR3 runs to 16 residues. V trimming: 4 bases; J trimming: 0 bases; junction bases outside the gene matches: 10. CDR1 and CDR2 from the germline V gene are SGHNT and YYREEE (reference sequence).

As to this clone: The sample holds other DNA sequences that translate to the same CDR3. CDR3 sequence reads: CASSPQGSSYEQYF. The DNA of the CDR3 is TGCGCCAGCAGCCCACAAGGGAGCTCCTACGAGCAGTACTTC. The rearrangement uses TRBV5-1 and TRBJ2-7; maybe TRBD2 (5 bases). The CDR3 is 14 amino acids. Germline values: CDR1 SGHRS, CDR2 YFSETQ. V gave up 4 bases and J gave up 0 bases, with 11 bases separating them. Using reference TRBV5-1 and TRBJ2-7 for the parts outside the CDR3, the full variable domain is KAGVTQTPRYLIKTRGQQVTLSCSPISGHRSVSWYQQTPGQGLQFLFEYFSETQRNKGNFPGRFSGRQFSNSRSEMNVSTLELGDSALYLCASSPQGSSYEQYFGPGTRLTVT.

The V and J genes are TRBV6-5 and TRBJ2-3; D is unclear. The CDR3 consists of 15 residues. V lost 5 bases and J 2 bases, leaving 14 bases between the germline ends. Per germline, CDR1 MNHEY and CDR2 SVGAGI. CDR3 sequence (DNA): TGTGCCAGCAGTGTCGGTGGCGGAGCCACAGATACGCAGTATTTT. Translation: CASSVGGGATDTQYF.

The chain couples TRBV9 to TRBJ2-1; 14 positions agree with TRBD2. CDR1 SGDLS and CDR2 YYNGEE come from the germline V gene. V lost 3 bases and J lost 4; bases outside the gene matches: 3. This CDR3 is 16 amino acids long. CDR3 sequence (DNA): TGTGCCAGCAGCGCCCGACTAGCGGGGGGGTACAATGAGCAGTTCTTC. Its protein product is CASSARLAGGYNEQFF.

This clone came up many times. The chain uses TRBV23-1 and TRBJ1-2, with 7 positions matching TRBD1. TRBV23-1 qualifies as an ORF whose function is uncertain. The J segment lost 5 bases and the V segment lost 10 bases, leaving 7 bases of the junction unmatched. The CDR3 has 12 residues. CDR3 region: CAKMGQLYGYTF. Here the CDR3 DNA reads TGCGCCAAGATGGGACAGCTTTATGGCTACACCTTC.

CDR3 amino acids: CASSVRQGPSYEQYF. Here the CDR3 DNA reads TGTGCCAGCAGCGTTAGACAGGGGCCGTCCTACGAGCAGTACTTC. This chain links TRBV9 with TRBJ2-7, with 8 bases fitting TRBD1. The V gene end was trimmed by 2 bases and the J gene end by 1 base; junction bases not matched to a gene: 5. Germline CDR1 reads SGDLS; CDR2 reads YYNGEE. This CDR3 region has 15 residues.

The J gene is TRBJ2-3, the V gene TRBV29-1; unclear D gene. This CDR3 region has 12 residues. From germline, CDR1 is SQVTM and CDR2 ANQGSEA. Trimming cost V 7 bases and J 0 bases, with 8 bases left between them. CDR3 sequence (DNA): TGCAGCGGGCAACCCAGCACAGATACGCAGTATTTT. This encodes CSGQPSTDTQYF.

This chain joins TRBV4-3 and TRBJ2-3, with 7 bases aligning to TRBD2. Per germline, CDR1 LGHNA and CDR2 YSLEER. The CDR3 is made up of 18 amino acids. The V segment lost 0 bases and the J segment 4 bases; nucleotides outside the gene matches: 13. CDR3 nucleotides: TGCGCCAGCAGCCAAGATCCCGGCGCGGGGGTAGGGGCAGATACGCAGTATTTT. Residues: CASSQDPGAGVGADTQYF.

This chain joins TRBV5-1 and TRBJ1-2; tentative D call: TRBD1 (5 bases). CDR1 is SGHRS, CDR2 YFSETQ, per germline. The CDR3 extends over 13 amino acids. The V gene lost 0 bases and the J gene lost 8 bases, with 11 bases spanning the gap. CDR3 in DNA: TGCGCCAGCAGCTTGGCTGCAGGGAACGGCTACACCTTC. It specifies CASSLAAGNGYTF. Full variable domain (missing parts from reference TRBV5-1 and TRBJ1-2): KAGVTQTPRYLIKTRGQQVTLSCSPISGHRSVSWYQQTPGQGLQFLFEYFSETQRNKGNFPGRFSGRQFSNSRSEMNVSTLELGDSALYLCASSLAAGNGYTFGSGTRLTVV.

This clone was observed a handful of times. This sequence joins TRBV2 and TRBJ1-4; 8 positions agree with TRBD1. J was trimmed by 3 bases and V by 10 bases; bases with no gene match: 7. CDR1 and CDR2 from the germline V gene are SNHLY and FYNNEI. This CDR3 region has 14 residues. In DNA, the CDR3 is TGTGCCACACGACAGGGGACTGCTAATGAAAAACTGTTTTTT. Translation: CATRQGTANEKLFF.

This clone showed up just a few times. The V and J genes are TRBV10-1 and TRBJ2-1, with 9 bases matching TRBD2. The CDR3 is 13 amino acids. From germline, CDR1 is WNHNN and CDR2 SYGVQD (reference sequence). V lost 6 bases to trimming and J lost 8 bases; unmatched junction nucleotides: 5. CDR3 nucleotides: TGCGCCAGCAGCCGGACTAGCGAGCATGAGCAGTTCTTC. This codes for CASSRTSEHEQFF.

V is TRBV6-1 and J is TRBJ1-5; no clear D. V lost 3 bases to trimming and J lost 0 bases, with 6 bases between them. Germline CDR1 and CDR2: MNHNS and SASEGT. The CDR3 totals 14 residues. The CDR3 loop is CASSDSYSNQPQHF. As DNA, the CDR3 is TGTGCCAGCAGTGATAGTTATAGCAATCAGCCCCAGCATTTT.